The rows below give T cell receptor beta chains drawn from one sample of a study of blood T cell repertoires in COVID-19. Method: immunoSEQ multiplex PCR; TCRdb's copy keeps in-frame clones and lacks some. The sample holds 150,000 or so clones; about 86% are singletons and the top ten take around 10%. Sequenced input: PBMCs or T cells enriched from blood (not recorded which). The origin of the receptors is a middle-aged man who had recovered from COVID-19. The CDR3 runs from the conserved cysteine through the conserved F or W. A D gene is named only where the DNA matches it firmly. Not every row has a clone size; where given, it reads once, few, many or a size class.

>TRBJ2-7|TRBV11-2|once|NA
TGTGCCAGCAGCTTAGATCTGGGGGCTAGCGGACTCTACGAGCAGTACTTC
CASSLDLGASGLYEQYF
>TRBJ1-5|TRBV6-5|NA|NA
TGTGCCAGCAGGGACCAGGGCGAGAATCAGCCCCAGCATTTT
CASRDQGENQPQHF
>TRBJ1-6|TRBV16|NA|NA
TGTGCCAGCAGCCAACCGACTAGCTCCTATAATTCACCCCTCCACTTT
CASSQPTSSYNSPLHF
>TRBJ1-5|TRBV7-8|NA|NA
TGTGCCAGCAGCTTGGGAAACATTGCCGGGACTGCGAAAAATCAGCCCCAGCATTTT
CASSLGNIAGTAKNQPQHF
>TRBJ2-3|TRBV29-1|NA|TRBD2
TGCAGCTCCAGGGGTGCGGGGGGGTCAGATACGCAGTATTTT
CSSRGAGGSDTQYF
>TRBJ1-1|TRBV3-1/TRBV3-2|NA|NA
TGTGCCAGCAGCCAAGCGGACACGGGTGAAGCTTTCTTT
CASSQADTGEAFF
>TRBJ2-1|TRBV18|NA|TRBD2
TGTGCCAGCTCACCTTGGCGGTCGAACGGGGGGGAGCAGTTCTTC
CASSPWRSNGGEQFF
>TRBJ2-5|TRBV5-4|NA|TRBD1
TGTGCCAGCAGCATAGAGGGACAGTTCCTCTGGGGGACCCAGTACTTC
CASSIEGQFLWGTQYF
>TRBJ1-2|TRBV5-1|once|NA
TGCGCCAGCACCGGGGGGGCTAACTATGGCTACACCTTC
CASTGGANYGYTF
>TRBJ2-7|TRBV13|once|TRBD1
TGTGCCAGCAGCTCCCCGGGACAGGGGGACTACGAGCAGTACTTC
CASSSPGQGDYEQYF
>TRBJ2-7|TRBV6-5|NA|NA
TGTGCCAGCAGTTACTCAGCCGGACAGATCTACGAGCAGTACTTC
CASSYSAGQIYEQYF